Below, one T cell receptor beta chain is given with its context. Its cognate antigen is unknown. The data stem from a study of monozygotic twins with cystic fibrosis. Study-level findings and limits: Monozygotic CF twins shared more identical nucleotide clonotypes than unrelated patients.

The CDR3 extends over 16 amino acids. Trimming cost V 1 base and J 0 bases; bases outside gene matches: 1. The germline CDR1 and CDR2 sequences are SEHNR and FQNEAQ (reference sequence). Repertoires were generated with immunoSEQ multiplex PCR, while TCRdb's copy carries only in-frame clones and drops some. This table has about 9,600 clones, around 93% appearing once. The chain employs TRBV7-9 and TRBJ1-2; 11 bases match TRBD1. This receptor was obtained from a boy between 2 and 10 years old with cystic fibrosis. Input material: blood. The CDR3 is CASSLGGQGANYGYTF. In DNA form, the CDR3 reads TGTGCCAGCAGCTTAGGGGGACAGGGGGCTAACTATGGCTACACCTTC.